This is a list of T cell receptor beta chains from one sample in a study of identical twins. MiXCR, run by TCRdb on the 5' RACE reads, gives a single entry per CDR3 protein. The sample holds 520,000 or so distinct CDR3 sequences; under 25% are singletons and the top ten take 0.91%. These same data were also listed under a study on T cells expressing NK-cell markers.

The specimen was CD4+ T cells sorted from blood. These receptors all stem from a woman aged 18-29 years in good health. The CDR3 runs from the conserved cysteine through the conserved F or W.

v_call	j_call	cdr3_aa
TRBV20-1	TRBJ2-5	CSARRLAGLETQYF
TRBV30	NA	CAWSAQGTQYF
TRBV4-2	TRBJ2-1	CASSQDFGGLYNEQFF
TRBV5-5	TRBJ1-5	CASSLDSGGLQPQHF
TRBV4-2	TRBJ2-3	CASSQDLERTWAQYF
TRBV6-1	TRBJ1-4	CASSKRLGAPAEKLFF
TRBV10-1	TRBJ2-4	CASSPGTSGNIQYF
TRBV9	TRBJ2-7	CASSVGTGAYEQYF
TRBV11-2	TRBJ2-1	CASCWAGVHNEQFF
TRBV6-1	TRBJ2-1	CASRGWDASSYNEQFF
TRBV20-1	TRBJ2-1	CSASPAGGQFF
TRBV19	TRBJ1-5	CASSKKGQGTQPQHF
TRBV12-3/TRBV12-4	TRBJ2-7	CASSLGTGVHEQYF
TRBV12-3/TRBV12-4	TRBJ1-2	CASNAGGAYGYTF
TRBV29-1	TRBJ1-5	CSVGQDDQPQHF
TRBV10-3	TRBJ2-5	CAISVAGETQYF
TRBV6-2/TRBV6-3	TRBJ2-7	CASTILAGGPYEQYF
TRBV5-1	TRBJ2-3	CASISGGAADTQYF
TRBV12-3/TRBV12-4	TRBJ2-3	CASSSNRADTQYF
TRBV6-1	TRBJ2-1	CASSRIGTSGSRNEQFF
TRBV30	TRBJ2-7	CAGDKQYEQYF
TRBV15	TRBJ2-3	CATSRDLGDTQYF
TRBV7-2	TRBJ2-2	CASSSPPGAAGELFF
TRBV29-1	TRBJ2-5	CSGRSPATKTQYF
TRBV30	TRBJ2-3	CAWSVTTDTQYF
TRBV20-1	TRBJ2-3	CSASGGFTDTQYF
TRBV9	TRBJ2-2	CASSVSRIDTGELFF
TRBV3-1	TRBJ2-2	CASSHVPRLAGVRTGELFF
TRBV6-5	TRBJ2-7	CASSYRQPGDPQYF
TRBV12-3/TRBV12-4	TRBJ1-2	CASSHLDPVNYGYTF
TRBV7-2	TRBJ2-7	CASSLGMLAGNQQYF
TRBV7-2	TRBJ2-7	CASSLSASGGGTYEQYF
TRBV20-1	TRBJ2-1	CSARDRGFSYNEQFF
TRBV6-1	TRBJ1-2	CASSWGGGYGYTF
TRBV24-1	TRBJ2-2	CATSDHQTSATGELFF
TRBV5-1	TRBJ2-3	CASSSQGAADTQYF
TRBV20-1	TRBJ1-4	CSASVPGTGGRKLFF
TRBV5-5	TRBJ2-1	CASSPRWPPVDEQFF
TRBV20-1	TRBJ2-5	CSARDGGAFEETQYF
TRBV5-4	TRBJ2-3	CASSQTSGGPTDTQYF
TRBV29-1	TRBJ1-1	CTLGPNTEAFF
TRBV6-2/TRBV6-3	TRBJ1-1	CASSYSRLEAFF
TRBV20-1	TRBJ1-5	CSARDPTGNQPQHF
TRBV12-3/TRBV12-4	TRBJ2-1	CASSPSSGRANEQFF